What follows describes a single T cell receptor (beta chain). This clonotype was counted only a few times. There is no known antigen for this receptor. It has no much larger one-base neighbor in the sample; base qualities were not kept. Synthesis of TCR cDNA relied on 5'RACE template switching, a step that introduced a universal primer site along with unique molecular identifiers. Priming of cDNA synthesis was performed from both the TCR alpha and TCR beta constant segments. Library amplification involved two PCR steps, and the second step added sample barcodes and sequencing adapters. Sequencing of the libraries was done on either Illumina HiSeq 2500 (2x100 bp) or NovaSeq (2x150 bp). The authors' analysis ran thus. MIGEC handled demultiplexing of reads and collapsing into UMI consensus sequences, while MiXCR performed V(D)J alignment. Vaccine-responding clonotypes were defined with edgeR using replicate PBMC samples, requiring FDR below 0.01 and a log2 fold change above 5 up to day 15. Bulk clonotypes were assigned CD4 or CD8 identity according to which sequenced CD4 or CD8 repertoire held them at higher abundance. TCRdb passed the public sequencing reads through fastp at Q25 and MiXCR, retaining productive beta sequences. Entries that share a CDR3 protein sequence are merged under the most common genes and DNA. These V and J calls originate from TCRdb's pipeline instead of the authors' own analysis. The sample profile shows about 360,000 distinct CDR3 sequences; 6.2% of them were found once. The top ten clonotypes cover around 16% of the sample.

This record comes from a study of T cells after yellow fever vaccination (dated by TCRdb to between 2019 and 2020). Study-wide context: The SMART-Seq v4 Ultra Low Input RNA kit was used to prepare libraries from fractions with low cell numbers. Two healthy male donors, one aged 18 to 29 and one aged 30 to 40 years, made up the cohort. To follow T-cell clones before and after primary and booster YFV17D yellow fever vaccination, bulk TCR alpha and beta repertoires were sequenced over time. Bulk PBMC replicates and cell subsets were isolated from blood drawn at multiple timepoints before and after both primary and secondary immunization. On the study overall, not on this receptor specifically: After the booster, most of the clones that had expanded following primary vaccination were detected again (almost 98% of CD4 and around 88% of CD8), which suggests that memory was broadly maintained. Because the study included only a couple of donors, the extent to which the findings can be generalized is limited. Because abundant contaminating clonotypes from the bulk population could be contained in FACS-sorted repertoires, computational filtering was required. The secondary T-cell response was weaker than the primary response but faster, peaking on day 5 instead of day 15. A small share of clonotypes was detected in both CD4 and CD8 compartments, with the overlap likely arising from convergent recombination.

CDR1 is given as MNHEY and CDR2 as SVGEGT, both from the germline V gene. Relative to germline, V is missing 8 bases and J is missing 8 bases, with 15 bases of the junction outside any gene match. The CDR3 measures 15 amino acids from cysteine to phenylalanine. Of the read, only the CDR3 DNA is kept; its 45 bases are in frame from base 1. The sample's treatment or condition label, decoded: live attenuated yellow fever vaccine strain. At every blood-draw timepoint, two biological replicates of bulk PBMCs were collected. A standard Ficoll-Paque protocol was used to isolate PBMCs from peripheral blood. TriZol was used to extract RNA from bulk PBMCs, CD4 and CD8 fractions, and dextramer-positive and dextramer-negative fractions.

Material: PBMCs, obtained 5 days after the yellow fever booster vaccination. The receptor comes from a man in his thirties or forties who received the YFV17D yellow fever vaccine. The chain uses TRBV6-2 or TRBV6-3 and TRBJ2-1, and 7 junctional nucleotides match TRBD2. CDR3 loop: CASGVPWRERDEQFF. The nucleotide sequence is TGTGCCAGCGGGGTGCCGTGGCGGGAGAGAGATGAGCAGTTCTTC.